Each of the 5 T cell receptor beta chains below was sequenced from the same sample in a study of cytomegalovirus exposure and HLA in healthy donors. Primers: 60 Vbeta forward and 13 Jbeta reverse. Only in-frame clones appear in the TCRdb table, and some are missing; sequencing was by immunoSEQ multiplex PCR. The sample shows 110,000 or so clones, 73% of them seen only once. Sample: PBMCs. Receptors were obtained from a man aged 35 to 55 in good health and CMV-seronegative.

The V gene is TRBV18, the J gene TRBJ1-5, with TRBD1 matching over 9 bases. V gave up 0 bases and J gave up 6 bases; unmatched junction bases: 6. This CDR3 region has 16 residues. Germline V gene data show CDR1 as KGHSH and CDR2 as LQKENI. CDR3 sequence reads: CASSPPGQGSGQPQHF. For the CDR3, the DNA is TGTGCCAGCTCACCACCGGGACAGGGATCCGGTCAGCCCCAGCATTTT.

This sequence joins TRBV9 and TRBJ1-3; the match to TRBD1 covers 7 bases. CDR3 length: 16 residues. The trim removed 4 bases at V and 4 bases at J, leaving 11 bases unmatched. The germline CDR1 and CDR2 sequences are SGDLS and YYNGEE. The CDR3 coding sequence is TGTGCCAGCAGCTCTACAGGGGTAAGCGCCGGAAACACCATATATTTT. Encoded protein: CASSSTGVSAGNTIYF.

V and J are TRBV28 and TRBJ2-7, with a weak D call TRBD1 (6 bases). The CDR3 length is 15 residues. Germline CDR1 reads MDHEN; CDR2 reads SYDVKM. The V end was cut by 0 bases, the J end by 1 base, with 10 bases between. Written as DNA, the CDR3 is TGTGCCAGCAGTTTATGGCAGGGGTCTTCCTACGAGCAGTACTTC. Residues: CASSLWQGSSYEQYF.

Turning to this clone: Compared with germline, one end of the junction differs, possibly owing to a read error. V is TRBV7-7 and J is TRBJ2-2; possible D gene TRBD2, 6 bases. This CDR3 contains 15 residues. Germline-derived CDR1 and CDR2 are SSHAT and FNYEAQ (reference sequence). This chain's CDR3 is CASSLGEANTGELFF. DNA for the CDR3: TGTGCTAGCAGCTTAGGGGAGGCGAACACCGGGGAGCTGTTTTTT.

This chain connects TRBV7-2 to TRBJ2-3; no clear D gene. The germline gives CDR1 SGHTA, CDR2 FQGNSA. Between the trimmed V and J ends, which lost 2 bases and 5 bases, there was a span of 5 bases. The CDR3 extends over 12 amino acids. DNA of the CDR3: TGTGCCAGCAGCTTAATTATAGATACGCAGTATTTT. Protein sequence: CASSLIIDTQYF.